This T cell receptor (beta chain) was identified during a study of blood T cells in healthy people across ages. On the study more broadly: Capture by template switching was about one barcoded beta molecule per two T cells. Study-level points and caveats: With age, beta diversity per million T cells declined roughly linearly, significantly by around 43. Estimated diversity across one million T cells was deemed an underestimate. For the donors, CMV status was unknown and possibly confounded expanded clonotype changes.

This clonotype turned up a few times. Antigen unknown. Next came a second PCR, run for 7 to 11 cycles, which used a sample-barcoded 5' primer along with a J-beta primer mix. Via MiXCR, TCRdb re-called the 5' RACE reads, giving one row per CDR3 protein. The sample shows under 950,000 distinct CDR3 sequences, about 20% of them seen only once. The CDR3 is 12 residues long. Trimming left V 3 bases short and J 4 bases short, with 4 bases between. In germline, CDR1 is SQVTM, CDR2 ANQGSEA. The V call is TRBV29-1, the J call TRBJ2-6; D ambiguous. This receptor was obtained from a man aged 70 or older in good health. The sample comprised blood. This chain's CDR3 is CSVEGGANVLTF. CDR3 DNA sequence: TGCAGCGTTGAGGGCGGGGCCAACGTCCTGACTTTC.